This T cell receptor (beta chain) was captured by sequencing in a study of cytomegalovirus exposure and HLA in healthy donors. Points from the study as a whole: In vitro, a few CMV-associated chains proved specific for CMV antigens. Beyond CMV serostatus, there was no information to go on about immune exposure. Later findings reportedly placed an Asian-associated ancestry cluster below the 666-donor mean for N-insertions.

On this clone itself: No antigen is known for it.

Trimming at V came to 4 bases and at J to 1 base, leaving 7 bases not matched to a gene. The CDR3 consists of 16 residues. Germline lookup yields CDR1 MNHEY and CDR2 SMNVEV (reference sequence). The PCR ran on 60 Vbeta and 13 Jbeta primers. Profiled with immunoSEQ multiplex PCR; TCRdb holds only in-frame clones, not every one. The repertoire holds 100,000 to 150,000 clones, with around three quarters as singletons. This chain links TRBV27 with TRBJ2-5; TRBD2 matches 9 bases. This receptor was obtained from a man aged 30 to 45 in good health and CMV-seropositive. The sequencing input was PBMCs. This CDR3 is CASSSPTSGPQETQYF. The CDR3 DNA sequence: TGTGCCAGCAGTTCCCCGACTAGCGGACCCCAAGAGACCCAGTACTTC.